The 26 T cell receptor beta chains in this list originate from one sample, sequenced in a study of sequential checkpoint blockade in melanoma. Indicated treatment: randomized to nivolumab then ipilimumab (arm A) or the reverse (arm B). Assay: immunoSEQ multiplex PCR; the TCRdb copy retains only in-frame clones and omits some. The sample shows approximately 6,400 clones, around a fifth of them seen only once. The specimen comprised tumor tissue (inferred from file names), sampled from a patient given nivolumab and ipilimumab in sequence. Receptors originate from a human donor with melanoma.

This clone was detected only a few times. The chain uses TRBV9 and TRBJ2-2, with TRBD2 identical over 9 bases. The V gene end was trimmed by 3 bases and the J gene end by 11 bases; junction bases not matched to a gene: 11. Germline V gene lookup returns CDR1 SGDLS and CDR2 YYNGEE. The CDR3 consists of 15 residues. The CDR3 nucleotides read TGTGCCAGCAGCGCCAGGACTAGCGTATACGGAGAGCTGTTTTTT. This sequence encodes CASSARTSVYGELFF.

The sample holds a few counts of this clone. The chain carries TRBV11-3 and TRBJ2-2, with TRBD2 identical over 7 bases. The CDR3 covers 16 residues. The germline gives CDR1 SGHNT, CDR2 YENEEA. Trimming took 1 base from V and 5 from J; bases not matched to a gene: 7. CDR3 nucleotides: TGTGCCAGCAGCTTAGGGACTAGTGGAGTTACCGGGGAGCTGTTTTTT. Protein product: CASSLGTSGVTGELFF.

The chain recombines TRBV14 with TRBJ1-2; TRBD1 matches 7 bases. Per the germline V gene, CDR1 is SGHDN and CDR2 is FVKESK. The CDR3 covers 13 residues. The V and J ends lost 1 base and 5 bases, in that order; junction bases with no gene match: 1. The CDR3 reads CASSQAQGYGYTF. CDR3 nucleotides: TGTGCCAGCAGCCAAGCACAGGGGTATGGCTACACCTTC. The full variable domain, in which reference TRBV14 and TRBJ1-2 provide the parts outside the CDR3, is EAGVTQFPSHSVIEKGQTVTLRCDPISGHDNLYWYRRVMGKEIKFLLHFVKESKQDESGMPNNRFLAERTGGTYSTLKVQPAELEDSGVYFCASSQAQGYGYTFGSGTRLTVV.

This clone is termed medium-sized. The rearrangement uses TRBV11-3 and TRBJ1-2; TRBD1 is a possible D gene (5 bases). Trimming pared 0 bases from V and 4 bases from J, leaving 15 bases between. CDR1 and CDR2 (germline): SGHNT, YENEEA. There are 16 residues in the CDR3. The CDR3 region is CASSLDPGEGFYGYTF. Here the CDR3 DNA reads TGTGCCAGCAGCTTAGATCCCGGGGAGGGGTTCTATGGCTACACCTTC.

The chain links TRBV12-5 to TRBJ1-2; no reliable D call. The CDR3 sequence is 12 residues long. Germline CDR1 is LGHNT and CDR2 is FRNRAP. The CDR3 sequence: CASQAINYGYTF. In DNA form, the CDR3 reads TGTGCCAGCCAGGCAATTAACTATGGCTACACCTTC.

This clone occurred many times. V usage is TRBV6-8 and J usage is TRBJ2-7; 10 bases are a match to TRBD2. V shed 7 bases and J 1 base; nucleotides not matched to a gene: 16. This CDR3 is 18 amino acids long. The germline V gene encodes CDR1 MNHGY and CDR2 SAAAGT. The CDR3 DNA reads as TGTGCCAGCACACCAACATCACTAGGACTAGCGGTTTCCTACGAGCAGTACTTC. The encoded protein is CASTPTSLGLAVSYEQYF.

The table lists this clone with a few counts. The chain couples TRBV18 to TRBJ1-4; D unclear. CDR1 KGHSH and CDR2 LQKENI come from the germline V gene. The CDR3 consists of 15 residues. V shed 1 base and J shed 7 bases, with 13 bases lying between them. The CDR3 sequence is CASSPRRGKSEKLFF. The CDR3 nucleotides are TGTGCCAGCTCACCACGCAGAGGAAAGAGTGAAAAACTGTTTTTT.

The table lists this clone with a few counts. V gene TRBV11-3 combines with J gene TRBJ2-3; possible D gene TRBD1, 6 bases. From germline, CDR1 is SGHNT and CDR2 YENEEA. Deletions cut 3 bases from V and 6 bases from J, with 13 bases between. This CDR3 contains 14 residues. The CDR3 spells CASSFETGLDTQYF. The CDR3 DNA sequence: TGTGCCAGCAGCTTCGAGACAGGTTTGGATACGCAGTATTTT.

This chain uses TRBV18 with TRBJ1-5; no reliable D call. The CDR3 runs 15 residues. Trimming removed 1 base from V and 1 base from J, with 8 bases in between. Per the germline V gene, CDR1 is KGHSH and CDR2 is LQKENI. CDR3 sequence reads: CASSPQGMSNQPQHF. CDR3 nucleotide sequence: TGTGCCAGCTCACCACAAGGGATGAGCAATCAGCCCCAGCATTTT.

The genes are TRBV6-8 and TRBJ2-7, with D perhaps TRBD1 (6 bases). The CDR3 length is 12 residues. The ends were cut back, 6 bases at V and 3 bases at J, with 9 bases in the middle. CDR1 is MNHGY and CDR2 is SAAAGT in the germline V gene. Here the CDR3 DNA reads TGTGCCAGCAGAATAGGGGGCTACGAGCAGTACTTC. It is translated as CASRIGGYEQYF.

V gene TRBV6-8 combines with J gene TRBJ1-4, with 7 bases fitting TRBD1. In germline, CDR1 is MNHGY, CDR2 SAAAGT. After removal of 5 bases from V and 2 bases from J, the junction contained 5 bases not matched to a gene. This CDR3 has 15 residues. This CDR3 reads CASSPLQGTNEKLFF. The CDR3 DNA reads as TGTGCCAGCAGTCCACTACAGGGGACTAATGAAAAACTGTTTTTT.

The chain's CDR3 is CASRLRGTGNTIYF. The CDR3 bases are TGTGCCAGCAGGCTCAGGGGAACTGGAAACACCATATATTTT. The chain joins TRBV28 to TRBJ1-3; D is perhaps TRBD1 (6 bases). CDR3 size: 14 residues. V lost 6 bases and J 2 bases, leaving 11 bases between the germline ends. The V gene's germline CDR1 is MDHEN and CDR2 SYDVKM.

This sequence joins TRBV30 and TRBJ2-1; D not certain. CDR1 is GTSNPN, CDR2 SVGIG, per germline (reference sequence). CDR3 length: 12 residues. Trimming took off 5 bases at V and 13 bases at J, with 18 bases between the two ends. Written as DNA, the CDR3 is TGTGCCTGGGGCGACGGTGAAATGACTCAGTTCTTC. Its protein product is CAWGDGEMTQFF. The full variable domain, its missing parts supplied by reference TRBV30 and TRBJ2-1, is SQTIHQWPATLVQPVGSPLSLECTVEGTSNPNLYWYRQAAGRGLQLLFYSVGIGQISSEVPQNLSASRPQDRQFILSSKKLLLSDSGFYLCAWGDGEMTQFFGPGTRLTVL.

This clone is medium-sized (0.01 to 0.1%) in the sample. This sequence joins TRBV11-3 and TRBJ2-1, with 7 bases identical to TRBD2. The CDR3 sequence is 14 residues long. CDR1 is SGHNT and CDR2 is YENEEA in the germline V gene. After removal of 4 bases from V and 3 bases from J, the junction contained 3 bases not matched to a gene. CDR3 residues: CASSSSGVYNEQFF. The CDR3 region has the DNA TGTGCCAGCAGCTCTAGCGGAGTCTACAATGAGCAGTTCTTC.

This chain uses TRBV9 with TRBJ2-2; 9 nucleotides align to TRBD1. Losses at the gene ends were 0 bases for V and 0 bases for J; bases not matched to a gene: 0. The CDR3 runs to 16 residues. Germline V gene data show CDR1 as SGDLS and CDR2 as YYNGEE. This CDR3 reads CASSVGQGANTGELFF. Written as DNA, the CDR3 is TGTGCCAGCAGCGTAGGACAGGGGGCGAACACCGGGGAGCTGTTTTTT.

This clone was counted ten times or more. The chain is built from TRBV9 and TRBJ2-5; D may be TRBD1 (5 bases). This CDR3 has 15 residues. Looked up from germline, CDR1 is SGDLS and CDR2 is YYNGEE. The germline V and J ends were trimmed by 4 bases and 1 base, with 14 bases remaining between them. This chain's CDR3 is CASSPQGNPQETQYF. CDR3 bases: TGTGCCAGCAGCCCCCAGGGAAATCCCCAAGAGACCCAGTACTTC.

This clone was counted a few times. V gene TRBV6-8 combines with J gene TRBJ2-1, with D maybe TRBD2 (6 bases). V was clipped by 8 bases and J by 0 bases, with 11 bases between them. The CDR3 runs to 14 residues. Germline V gene lookup returns CDR1 MNHGY and CDR2 SAAAGT. Here the CDR3 reads CASGTDYSYNEQFF. As DNA, the CDR3 is TGTGCCAGCGGGACGGACTACTCCTACAATGAGCAGTTCTTC.

This clone showed up just a few times. The chain joins TRBV11-3 to TRBJ2-3, with D unclear. V was shortened by 2 bases and J by 2 bases, with 11 bases between the two germline ends. Germline loops: CDR1 SGHNT, CDR2 YENEEA. This CDR3 has 15 amino acids. The CDR3 region has the DNA TGTGCCAGCAGCTTATTAGCTGTAATCACAGATACGCAGTATTTT. It encodes CASSLLAVITDTQYF.

The table lists this clone with many counts. The chain joins TRBV4-1 to TRBJ2-5; TRBD1 matches 9 bases. This CDR3 has 15 amino acids. V shed 4 bases, J shed 7 bases, and the junction held 10 bases outside the gene matches. Per germline, CDR1 MGHRA and CDR2 YSYEKL. The CDR3 DNA follows: TGCGCCAGCAGCCCAGGGGGACAGGGATATGGGACCCAGTACTTC. Protein product: CASSPGGQGYGTQYF.

This chain links TRBV28 with TRBJ1-2; TRBD1 aligns across 8 bases. CDR3 size: 12 residues. CDR1 and CDR2 from the germline V gene are MDHEN and SYDVKM. Losses at the gene ends were 7 bases for V and 8 bases for J; bases not matched to a gene: 6. The CDR3 loop reads CASIQGAGGYTF. In DNA form, the CDR3 reads TGTGCCAGCATTCAGGGGGCAGGGGGCTACACCTTC.

The chain's CDR3 is CASSQARLTGLGEKLFF. DNA for the CDR3: TGTGCCAGCAGCCAAGCGAGACTGACAGGGCTGGGTGAAAAACTGTTTTTT. V is TRBV14 and J is TRBJ1-4, with 7 bases lining up with TRBD1. This CDR3 comprises 17 residues. CDR1 is SGHDN, CDR2 FVKESK, per germline. J lost 7 bases, V lost 1 base, and 12 bases had no gene match.

This clone has only a few counts. The V call is TRBV9, the J call TRBJ1-3; TRBD1 might be the D (5 bases). Trimming stripped 3 bases from V and 0 bases from J, with 13 bases between. The CDR3 totals 16 residues. CDR1 and CDR2 (germline): SGDLS, YYNGEE. The CDR3 DNA reads as TGTGCCAGCAGCGGTCAGGGTCGGCACTCTGGAAACACCATATATTTT. This sequence encodes CASSGQGRHSGNTIYF.

This clone qualifies as medium-sized (0.01 to 0.1%). The V call is TRBV6-8, the J call TRBJ1-1; D not resolved. With 10 bases removed from V and 0 bases from J, the gap between germline ends came to 15 bases. Germline loops: CDR1 MNHGY, CDR2 SAAAGT. There are 14 residues in the CDR3. This CDR3 reads CAIRDPGMNTEAFF. The CDR3 region has the DNA TGTGCCATCAGAGACCCGGGCATGAACACTGAAGCTTTCTTT.

In regard to this clone: The junction departs from the called germline gene at one end, perhaps through a read error. The chain carries TRBV6-8 and TRBJ2-2; TRBD2 agrees at 9 bases. CDR3 size: 15 residues. CDR1 and CDR2 (germline): MNHGY, SAAAGT. As DNA, the CDR3 is TGTGCCATCAGTGCAAGGGGACTAGCTGCCGGGGAGCTGTTTTTT. Its translation: CAISARGLAAGELFF.

This clone counts as medium-sized (0.01 to 0.1%). This rearrangement joins TRBV11-3 to TRBJ1-2, with unresolved D. The CDR3 has 14 residues. CDR1 SGHNT and CDR2 YENEEA come from the germline V gene. The ends were cut back, 8 bases at V and 2 bases at J, with 15 bases in the middle. The CDR3 is CASSWEGGNYGYTF. The CDR3 nucleotides read TGTGCCAGCTCCTGGGAGGGTGGGAACTATGGCTACACCTTC.

The rearrangement links TRBV5-1 to TRBJ2-7, with 8 bases aligning to TRBD2. V shed 0 bases and J 5 bases; nucleotides not matched to a gene: 7. The CDR3 covers 15 residues. Looked up from germline, CDR1 is SGHRS and CDR2 is YFSETQ. The CDR3, as DNA: TGCGCCAGCAGCTTGGACACAGCGGGGGAAAACGAGCAGTACTTC. Protein sequence: CASSLDTAGENEQYF.